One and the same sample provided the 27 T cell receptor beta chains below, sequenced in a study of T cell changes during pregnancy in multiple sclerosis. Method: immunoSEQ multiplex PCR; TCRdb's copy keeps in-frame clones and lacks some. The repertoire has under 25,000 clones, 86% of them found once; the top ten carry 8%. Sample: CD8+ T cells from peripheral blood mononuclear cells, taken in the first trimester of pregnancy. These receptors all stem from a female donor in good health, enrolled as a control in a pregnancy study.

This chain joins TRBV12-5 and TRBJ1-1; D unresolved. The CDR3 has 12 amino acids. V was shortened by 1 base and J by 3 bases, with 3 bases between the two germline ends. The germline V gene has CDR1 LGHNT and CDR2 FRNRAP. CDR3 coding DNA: TGTGCTAGTGGTTTGGGGCACACTGAAGCTTTCTTT. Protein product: CASGLGHTEAFF.

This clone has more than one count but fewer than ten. The CDR3 reads CATSRADSGANVLTF. CDR3 in DNA: TGTGCCACCAGCAGGGCTGACTCTGGGGCCAACGTCCTGACTTTC. This chain uses TRBV15 with TRBJ2-6; the D is unclear. The CDR3 loop spans 15 amino acids. Trimming left V 3 bases short and J 0 bases short, with 6 bases between. Germline CDR1 reads LNHNV; CDR2 reads YYDKDF (reference sequence). Combining the CDR3 with reference TRBV15 and TRBJ2-6 gives the whole variable domain DAMVIQNPRYQVTQFGKPVTLSCSQTLNHNVMYWYQQKSSQAPKLLFHYYDKDFNNEADTPDNFQSRRPNTSFCFLDIRSPGLGDTAMYLCATSRADSGANVLTFGAGSRLTVL.

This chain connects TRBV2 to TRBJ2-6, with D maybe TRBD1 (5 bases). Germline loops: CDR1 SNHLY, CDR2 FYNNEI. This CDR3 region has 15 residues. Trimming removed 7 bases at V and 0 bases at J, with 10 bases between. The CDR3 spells CASIPRGSGANVLTF. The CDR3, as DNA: TGTGCCAGCATCCCAAGGGGCTCTGGGGCCAACGTCCTGACTTTC.

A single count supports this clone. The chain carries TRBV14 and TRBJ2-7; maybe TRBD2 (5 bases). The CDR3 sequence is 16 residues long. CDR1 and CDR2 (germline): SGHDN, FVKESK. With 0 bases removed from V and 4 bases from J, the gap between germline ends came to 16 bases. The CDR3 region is CASSQDEGTLRYEQYF. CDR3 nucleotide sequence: TGTGCCAGCAGCCAAGATGAGGGAACCCTAAGGTACGAGCAGTACTTC.

CDR3 amino acids: CASSYYKGQGTPQYF. Here the CDR3 DNA reads TGTGCCAGCAGCTACTACAAAGGGCAGGGGACGCCGCAGTATTTT. V is TRBV13 and J is TRBJ2-3; D may be TRBD1 (6 bases). The germline gives CDR1 PRHDT, CDR2 FYEKMQ (reference sequence). The CDR3 length is 15 residues. Deletions cut 4 bases from V and 10 bases from J, with 21 bases between. Full variable domain (remainder filled in from reference TRBV13 and TRBJ2-3): AAGVIQSPRHLIKEKRETATLKCYPIPRHDTVYWYQQGPGQDPQFLISFYEKMQSDKGSIPDRFSAQQFSDYHSELNMSSLELGDSALYFCASSYYKGQGTPQYFGPGTRLTVL.

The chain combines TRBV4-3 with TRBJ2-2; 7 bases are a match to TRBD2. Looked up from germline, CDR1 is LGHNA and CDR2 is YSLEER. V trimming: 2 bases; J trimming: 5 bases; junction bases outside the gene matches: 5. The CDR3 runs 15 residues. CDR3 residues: CASSQTREGTGELFF. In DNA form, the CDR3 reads TGCGCCAGCAGCCAAACCAGGGAGGGAACCGGGGAGCTGTTTTTT.

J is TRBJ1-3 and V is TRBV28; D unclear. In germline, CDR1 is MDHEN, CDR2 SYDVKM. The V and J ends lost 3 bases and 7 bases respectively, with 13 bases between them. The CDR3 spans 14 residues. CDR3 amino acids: CASSLSGSGNTIYF. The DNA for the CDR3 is TGTGCCAGCAGTTTGTCCGGATCAGGTAACACCATATATTTT.

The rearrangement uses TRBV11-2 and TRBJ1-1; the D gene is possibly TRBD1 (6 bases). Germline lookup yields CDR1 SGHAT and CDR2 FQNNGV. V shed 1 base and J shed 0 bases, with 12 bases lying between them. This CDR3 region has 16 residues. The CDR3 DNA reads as TGTGCCAGCAGCTTAGCCGGGACACTGTTGAACACTGAAGCTTTCTTT. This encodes CASSLAGTLLNTEAFF.

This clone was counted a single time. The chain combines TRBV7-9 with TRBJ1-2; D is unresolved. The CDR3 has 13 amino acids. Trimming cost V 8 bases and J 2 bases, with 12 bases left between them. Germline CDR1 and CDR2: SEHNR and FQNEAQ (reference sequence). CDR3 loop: CASGVTGNYGYTF. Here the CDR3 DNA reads TGTGCCAGCGGGGTCACGGGAAACTATGGCTACACCTTC.

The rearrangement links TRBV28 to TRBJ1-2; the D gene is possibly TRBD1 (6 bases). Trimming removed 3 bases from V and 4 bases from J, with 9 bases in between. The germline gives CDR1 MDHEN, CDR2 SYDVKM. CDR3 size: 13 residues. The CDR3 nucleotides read TGTGCCAGCAGTTTTTGGACAGCCTATGGCTACACCTTC. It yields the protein CASSFWTAYGYTF.

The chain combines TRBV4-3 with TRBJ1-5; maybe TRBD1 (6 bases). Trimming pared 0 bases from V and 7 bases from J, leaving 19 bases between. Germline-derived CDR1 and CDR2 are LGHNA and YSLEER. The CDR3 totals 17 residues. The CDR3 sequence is CASSQDPHRVGGQPQHF. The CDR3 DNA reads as TGCGCCAGCAGCCAAGACCCCCACAGGGTCGGGGGGCAGCCCCAGCATTTT.

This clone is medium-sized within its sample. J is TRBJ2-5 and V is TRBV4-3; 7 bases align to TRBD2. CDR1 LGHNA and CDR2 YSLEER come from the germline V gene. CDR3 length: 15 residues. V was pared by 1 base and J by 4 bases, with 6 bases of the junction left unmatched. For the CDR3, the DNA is TGCGCCAGCAGCCAAGCGGGGGGAATAAGAGAGACCCAGTACTTC. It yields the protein CASSQAGGIRETQYF.

This CDR3 is CASSLEQGTDTQYF. CDR3 DNA: TGTGCCAGCAGCTTAGAACAGGGAACAGATACGCAGTATTTT. The V call is TRBV7-8, the J call TRBJ2-3; TRBD1 might be the D (6 bases). The CDR3 is made up of 14 amino acids. V was clipped by 1 base and J by 3 bases, with 8 bases between them. CDR1 and CDR2 from the germline V gene are SGHVS and FQNEAQ.

CDR3 sequence reads: CASSQEGRGEPDTQYF. CDR3 bases: TGCGCCAGCAGCCAAGAGGGGCGGGGGGAGCCAGATACGCAGTATTTT. The chain recombines TRBV4-3 with TRBJ2-3; 8 nucleotides match TRBD2. The V segment lost 0 bases and the J segment 4 bases; nucleotides outside the gene matches: 6. CDR3 length equals 16 residues. Germline-derived CDR1 and CDR2 are LGHNA and YSLEER.

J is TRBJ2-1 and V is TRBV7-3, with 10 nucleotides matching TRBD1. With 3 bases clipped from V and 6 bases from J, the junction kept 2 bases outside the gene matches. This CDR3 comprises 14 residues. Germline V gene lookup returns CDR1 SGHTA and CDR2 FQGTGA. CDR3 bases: TGTGCCAGCAGCTTCGGGACAGGGGTCAATGAGCAGTTCTTC. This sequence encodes CASSFGTGVNEQFF. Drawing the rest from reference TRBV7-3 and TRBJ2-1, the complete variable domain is GAGVSQTPSNKVTEKGKYVELRCDPISGHTALYWYRQSLGQGPEFLIYFQGTGAADDSGLPNDRFFAVRPEGSVSTLKIQRTERGDSAVYLCASSFGTGVNEQFFGPGTRLTVL.

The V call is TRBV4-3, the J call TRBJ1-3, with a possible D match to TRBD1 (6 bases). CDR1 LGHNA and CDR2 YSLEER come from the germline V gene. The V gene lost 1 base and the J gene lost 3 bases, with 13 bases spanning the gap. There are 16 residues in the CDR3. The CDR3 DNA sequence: TGCGCCAGCAGCCAAGCACGGGGGGCAGGTGGAAACACCATATATTTT. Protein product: CASSQARGAGGNTIYF.

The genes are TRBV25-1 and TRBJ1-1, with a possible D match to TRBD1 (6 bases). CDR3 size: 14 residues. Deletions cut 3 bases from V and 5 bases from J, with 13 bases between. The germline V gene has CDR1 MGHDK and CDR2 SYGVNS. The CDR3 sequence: CASSEGAQGTEAFF. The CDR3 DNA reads TGTGCCAGCAGTGAGGGGGCACAGGGAACTGAAGCTTTCTTT. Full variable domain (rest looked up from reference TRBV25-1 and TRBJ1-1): EADIYQTPRYLVIGTGKKITLECSQTMGHDKMYWYQQDPGMELHLIHYSYGVNSTEKGDLSSESTVSRIRTEHFPLTLESARPSHTSQYLCASSEGAQGTEAFFGQGTRLTVV.

The CDR3 region has the DNA TGTGCCAGCAGTGACGGAGGTTCTGAAGCTTTCTTT. Its protein is CASSDGGSEAFF. V gene TRBV2 combines with J gene TRBJ1-1; D unclear. CDR1 and CDR2 (germline): SNHLY, FYNNEI. V lost 3 bases, J lost 6 bases, and 8 bases lay in between. This CDR3 is 12 amino acids long.

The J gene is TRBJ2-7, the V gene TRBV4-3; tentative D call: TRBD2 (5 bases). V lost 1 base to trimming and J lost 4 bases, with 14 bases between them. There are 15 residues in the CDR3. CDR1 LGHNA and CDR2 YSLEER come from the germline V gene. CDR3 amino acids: CASSQVLGLQYEQYF. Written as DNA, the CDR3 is TGCGCCAGCAGCCAAGTCCTAGGACTCCAATACGAGCAGTACTTC.

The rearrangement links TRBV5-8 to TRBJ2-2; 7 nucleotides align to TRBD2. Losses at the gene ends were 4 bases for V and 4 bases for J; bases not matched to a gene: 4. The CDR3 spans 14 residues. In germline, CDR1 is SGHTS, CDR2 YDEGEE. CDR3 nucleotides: TGTGCCAGCAGCCTAGGACTAGGCACCGGGGAGCTGTTTTTT. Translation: CASSLGLGTGELFF.

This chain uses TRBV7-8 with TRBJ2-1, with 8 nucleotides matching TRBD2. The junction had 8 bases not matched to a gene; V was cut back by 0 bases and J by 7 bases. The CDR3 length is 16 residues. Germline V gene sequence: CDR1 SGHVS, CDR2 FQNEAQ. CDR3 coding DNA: TGTGCCAGCAGCTTAGCGGCTAGCGGGCGTGCGAATGAGCAGTTCTTC. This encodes CASSLAASGRANEQFF.

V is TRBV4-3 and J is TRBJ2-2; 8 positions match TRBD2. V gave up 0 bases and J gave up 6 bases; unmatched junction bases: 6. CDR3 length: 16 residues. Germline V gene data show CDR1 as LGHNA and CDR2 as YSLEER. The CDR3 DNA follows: TGCGCCAGCAGCCAAGATTGGGGTAGCGGGGCCGGGGAGCTGTTTTTT. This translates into CASSQDWGSGAGELFF.

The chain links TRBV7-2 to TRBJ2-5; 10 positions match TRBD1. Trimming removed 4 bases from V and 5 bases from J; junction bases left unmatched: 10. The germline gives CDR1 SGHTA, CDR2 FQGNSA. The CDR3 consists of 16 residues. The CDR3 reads CASSSRRDRGGETQYF. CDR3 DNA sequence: TGTGCCAGCAGCTCCCGGAGGGACAGGGGAGGGGAGACCCAGTACTTC.

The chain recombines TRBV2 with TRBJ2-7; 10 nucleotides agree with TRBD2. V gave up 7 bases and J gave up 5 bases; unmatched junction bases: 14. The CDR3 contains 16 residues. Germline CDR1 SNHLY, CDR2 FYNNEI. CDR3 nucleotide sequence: TGTGCCAGCACCCTTAGGCTAGCGGGGGCGCAACACGAGCAGTACTTC. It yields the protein CASTLRLAGAQHEQYF.

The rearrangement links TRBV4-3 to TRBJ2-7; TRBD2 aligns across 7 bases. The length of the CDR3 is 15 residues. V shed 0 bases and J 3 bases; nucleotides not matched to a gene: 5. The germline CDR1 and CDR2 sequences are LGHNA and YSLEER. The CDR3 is CASSQDEAGSYEQYF. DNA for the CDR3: TGCGCCAGCAGCCAAGATGAAGCGGGGAGCTACGAGCAGTACTTC.

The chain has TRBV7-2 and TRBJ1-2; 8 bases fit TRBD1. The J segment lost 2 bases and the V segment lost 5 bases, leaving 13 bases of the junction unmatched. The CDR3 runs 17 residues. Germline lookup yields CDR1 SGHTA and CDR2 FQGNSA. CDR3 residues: CASSPDRGDLVNYGYTF. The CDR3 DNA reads TGTGCCAGCAGCCCAGACAGGGGCGACCTTGTGAACTATGGCTACACCTTC.

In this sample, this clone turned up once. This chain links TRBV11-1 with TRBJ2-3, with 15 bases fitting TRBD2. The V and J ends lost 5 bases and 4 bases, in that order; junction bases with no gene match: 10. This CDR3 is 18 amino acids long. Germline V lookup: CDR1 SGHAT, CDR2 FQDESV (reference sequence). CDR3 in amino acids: CASSEGLAGGREADTQYF. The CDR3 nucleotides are TGTGCCAGCAGCGAAGGACTAGCGGGGGGGAGGGAGGCAGATACGCAGTATTTT.